This TCR beta chain was sequenced in a study of blood T cell repertoires in COVID-19. Study context: COVID-19 samples from acute and convalescent phases originated in the United States, Italy and Spain. Sources were T cells, B-cell-depleted T cells, or PBMCs; the material itself was cDNA or gDNA.

V trimming: 1 base; J trimming: 1 base; junction bases outside the gene matches: 1. Germline V gene data show CDR1 as SGHRS and CDR2 as YFSETQ. This CDR3 is built from 14 residues. Per the original data handling: For nucleated cells, counts were estimated from reference gene primer amplification. Clones were sequenced by immunoSEQ multiplex PCR, and TCRdb holds only the in-frame ones, with some missing. The V and J calls and clone size come from that table; D and trimming were worked out from the DNA. Of around 150,000 clones listed, 81% were seen once; the top ten hold around 8%. The V call is TRBV5-1, the J call TRBJ1-1, with 7 bases aligning to TRBD1. Sequencing was done on a sample of peripheral blood. The sequence came from a woman aged 55-69 years with active or convalescent COVID-19. The CDR3 region has the DNA TGCGCCAGCAGCTTGAGACAGGGGAACACTGAAGCTTTCTTT. Translation gives CASSLRQGNTEAFF.